These 20 T cell receptor beta chains originate from one sample sequenced in a study of T cells in Graves' hyperthyroidism and ophthalmopathy. What was amplified from RNA transcripts were TCR beta CDR3 regions. Primed by the HTBI set, a first-round RT-PCR was run on the TCR CDR3. TCRdb ran MiXCR on the multiplex PCR reads and lists one entry per CDR3 protein. The sample includes almost 600,000 distinct CDR3 sequences, approximately 14% of them seen just once. Sequenced sample: blood. The receptors here all came from a woman aged 25 to 39 with Graves' hyperthyroidism that later progressed to Graves' ophthalmopathy.

This clonotype was detected a few times. V usage is TRBV18 and J usage is TRBJ2-1; 8 bases align to TRBD2. CDR3 length: 13 residues. Germline V gene data show CDR1 as KGHSH and CDR2 as LQKENI. V was clipped by 5 bases and J by 9 bases; unmatched bases: 6. Here the CDR3 reads CASSSGSDGEQFF. CDR3 DNA sequence: TGTGCCAGCTCAAGCGGGAGTGATGGTGAGCAGTTCTTC.

The chain recombines TRBV2 with TRBJ2-2; D possibly corresponds to TRBD1 (5 bases). The DNA end is a closer match to TRBJ1-1, so the J assignment may be wrong. The germline gives CDR1 SNHLY, CDR2 FYNNEI. This CDR3 contains 13 residues. CDR3 residues: CASSARGTQRAFF. Written as DNA, the CDR3 is TGTGCCAGCAGCGCTCGGGGCACCCAGAGAGCTTTCTTT.

V and J are TRBV19 and TRBJ1-1, with D uncertain. CDR3 length: 12 residues. Trimming cost V 7 bases and J 5 bases, with 11 bases left between them. Germline V lookup: CDR1 LNHDA, CDR2 SQIVND (reference sequence). The CDR3 coding sequence is TGTGCCAGTACTTATGGAGATACTGAAGCTTTCTTT. This sequence encodes CASTYGDTEAFF.

With regard to this clonotype: In this CDR3 the conserved last residue, phenylalanine or tryptophan, is missing, so a read error is likely. The chain recombines TRBV12-3 or TRBV12-4 with TRBJ2-7, with 9 nucleotides matching TRBD1. With V trimmed by 5 bases and J by 0 bases, 5 bases remained unmatched. CDR3 length: 15 residues. The CDR3 spells CASSLGQGPSYEQYY. The DNA for the CDR3 is TGTGCCAGCAGTCTTGGACAGGGGCCCTCCTACGAGCAGTACTAC.

The CDR3 loop is CASSSPGAGEMNTEAFF. The CDR3 DNA follows: TGCGCCAGCAGCTCACCGGGGGCAGGGGAGATGAACACTGAAGCTTTCTTT. The V and J genes are TRBV5-1 and TRBJ1-1, with D perhaps TRBD1 (6 bases). Germline-derived CDR1 and CDR2 are SGHRS and YFSETQ. The CDR3 length is 17 residues. V was shortened by 3 bases and J by 0 bases, with 18 bases between the two germline ends. The variable domain in full, completed from reference TRBV5-1 and TRBJ1-1, reads KAGVTQTPRYLIKTRGQQVTLSCSPISGHRSVSWYQQTPGQGLQFLFEYFSETQRNKGNFPGRFSGRQFSNSRSEMNVSTLELGDSALYLCASSSPGAGEMNTEAFFGQGTRLTVV.

This clonotype was seen at least ten times. The chain uses TRBV19 and TRBJ2-1, with 10 bases lining up with TRBD2. The CDR3 is made up of 17 amino acids. V gave up 5 bases and J gave up 5 bases; unmatched junction bases: 12. Germline CDR1 LNHDA, CDR2 SQIVND (reference sequence). The CDR3 bases are TGTGCCAGTAGTGTCACGAGTCGGACTAGCGGACACAATGAGCAGTTCTTC. It translates to CASSVTSRTSGHNEQFF.

This clonotype was observed once. The chain links TRBV12-3 or TRBV12-4 to TRBJ1-2; weak D call: TRBD1 (5 bases). The germline V and J ends were trimmed by 2 bases and 8 bases, with 15 bases remaining between them. The CDR3 has 14 amino acids. This CDR3 reads CASSLMAGSSGYTF. In DNA form, the CDR3 reads TGTGCCAGCAGTTTAATGGCAGGGAGCAGCGGCTACACCTTC.

The CDR3, as DNA: TGTGCCAGCTATACCACAGGGAAGACTGAAGCTTTCTTT. The encoded protein is CASYTTGKTEAFF. The V and J genes are TRBV7-6 and TRBJ1-1, with D maybe TRBD1 (6 bases). Germline CDR1 is SGHVS and CDR2 is FNYEAQ. Trimming cost V 8 bases and J 5 bases, with 15 bases left between them. CDR3 length: 13 residues.

The sample holds many counts of this clonotype. The chain couples TRBV6-1 to TRBJ2-5; 7 nucleotides line up with TRBD1. This CDR3 has 14 amino acids. Per germline, CDR1 MNHNS and CDR2 SASEGT. V was pared by 6 bases and J by 6 bases, with 10 bases of the junction left unmatched. The CDR3 protein is CASRPGQDQKTQYF. The CDR3 coding sequence is TGTGCCAGCAGACCCGGACAGGACCAGAAGACCCAGTACTTC.

This clonotype has ten or more counts. This chain connects TRBV19 to TRBJ1-4, with TRBD1 identical over 12 bases. CDR1 and CDR2 (germline): LNHDA, SQIVND (reference sequence). V lost 6 bases and J lost 7; bases outside the gene matches: 6. The CDR3 has 15 residues. The CDR3 is CASRQGTGGFEKLFF. The CDR3 coding sequence is TGTGCCAGTAGACAAGGGACAGGGGGCTTTGAAAAACTGTTTTTT.

This clonotype has ten or more counts. The chain joins TRBV12-3 or TRBV12-4 to TRBJ1-5; 7 nucleotides align to TRBD1. V shed 7 bases and J 9 bases; nucleotides not matched to a gene: 9. This CDR3 is built from 13 residues. The CDR3 nucleotides read TGTGCCAGCAAACGACAGGGAGCATGGCCCCAGCATTTT. It codes for CASKRQGAWPQHF.

This clonotype was counted at least ten times. This CDR3 is CASTTGVRETQYF. In DNA, the CDR3 is TGTGCCAGCACGACAGGGGTTAGAGAGACCCAGTACTTC. This chain links TRBV6-1 with TRBJ2-5; TRBD1 aligns across 8 bases. After removal of 7 bases from V and 4 bases from J, the junction contained 5 bases not matched to a gene. The CDR3 covers 13 residues. CDR1 and CDR2 from the germline V gene are MNHNS and SASEGT.

The chain uses TRBV20-1 and TRBJ2-1; 9 bases line up with TRBD2. The V gene end was trimmed by 6 bases and the J gene end by 4 bases; junction bases not matched to a gene: 7. Germline CDR1 is DFQATT and CDR2 is SNEGSKA (reference sequence). The CDR3 sequence is 14 residues long. The CDR3 coding sequence is TGCAGTGCCTTTAGCGGGAGTGGTTACAATGAGCAGTTCTTC. It yields the protein CSAFSGSGYNEQFF.

This clonotype has more than one count but fewer than ten. The chain combines TRBV6-1 with TRBJ1-6, with D possibly matching TRBD1 (5 bases). The CDR3 length is 16 residues. Trimming removed 5 bases from V and 0 bases from J, with 11 bases in between. Germline values: CDR1 MNHNS, CDR2 SASEGT. The CDR3 region has the DNA TGTGCCAGCAGTATGGGGCTAGGCTCCTATAATTCACCCCTCCACTTT. Translating gives CASSMGLGSYNSPLHF.

There are a few counts of this clonotype. The V and J genes are TRBV7-8 and TRBJ2-7; weak D call: TRBD2 (7 bases). The germline V gene encodes CDR1 SGHVS and CDR2 FQNEAQ. The CDR3 contains 14 residues. The germline V and J ends were trimmed by 1 base and 6 bases, with 13 bases remaining between them. The CDR3 reads CASSLGGGSGEQYF. The CDR3 nucleotides are TGTGCCAGCAGCTTAGGGGGGGGCAGCGGCGAGCAGTACTTC.

This clonotype occurred many times. The chain links TRBV4-3 to TRBJ1-1; D ambiguous. This CDR3 contains 15 residues. CDR1 and CDR2 (germline): LGHNA, YSLEER. Trimming cost V 0 bases and J 7 bases, with 15 bases left between them. In nucleotides, the CDR3 is TGCGCCAGCAGCCAAGATGGTGGACCTCTTGGTGAAGCTTTCTTT. Translation gives CASSQDGGPLGEAFF.

This clonotype turned up a few times. The V gene is TRBV4-1, the J gene TRBJ2-7, with D possibly being TRBD1 (6 bases). The germline V and J ends were trimmed by 3 bases and 3 bases, with 18 bases remaining between them. The CDR3 has 16 amino acids. Germline values: CDR1 MGHRA, CDR2 YSYEKL. The CDR3 protein is CASSQNFPGQLYEQYF. CDR3 DNA sequence: TGCGCCAGCAGCCAGAATTTCCCGGGACAACTCTACGAGCAGTACTTC.

The rearrangement uses TRBV25-1 and TRBJ2-7; no clear D gene. The CDR3 consists of 12 residues. V shed 5 bases and J shed 2 bases, with 7 bases lying between them. Germline lookup yields CDR1 MGHDK and CDR2 SYGVNS. The CDR3 DNA is TGTGCCAGCAGTCGGGCGGCCTACGAGCAGTACTTC. Encoded protein: CASSRAAYEQYF.

This clonotype was observed at least ten times. The rearrangement uses TRBV19 and TRBJ2-1, with D possibly matching TRBD2 (5 bases). Germline V gene sequence: CDR1 LNHDA, CDR2 SQIVND (reference sequence). Trimming shortened V by 1 base and J by 6 bases, and 16 bases separated the two germline ends. The CDR3 runs to 16 residues. CDR3 sequence reads: CASSIGAREWANEQFF. CDR3 coding DNA: TGTGCCAGTAGTATAGGTGCGAGGGAGTGGGCCAATGAGCAGTTCTTC. The full variable domain, its missing parts supplied by reference TRBV19 and TRBJ2-1, is DGGITQSPKYLFRKEGQNVTLSCEQNLNHDAMYWYRQDPGQGLRLIYYSQIVNDFQKGDIAEGYSVSREKKESFPLTVTSAQKNPTAFYLCASSIGAREWANEQFFGPGTRLTVL.

Ten or more counts support this clonotype. The rearrangement uses TRBV7-3 and TRBJ1-1; D not resolved. V lost 4 bases to trimming and J lost 4 bases, with 10 bases between them. The CDR3 extends over 13 amino acids. Germline assignment: CDR1 SGHTA and CDR2 FQGTGA. The CDR3 nucleotides are TGTGCCAGCAGCTCCCATGTAGGCACTGAAGCTTTCTTT. It specifies CASSSHVGTEAFF. The full variable domain, in which reference TRBV7-3 and TRBJ1-1 provide the parts outside the CDR3, is GAGVSQTPSNKVTEKGKYVELRCDPISGHTALYWYRQSLGQGPEFLIYFQGTGAADDSGLPNDRFFAVRPEGSVSTLKIQRTERGDSAVYLCASSSHVGTEAFFGQGTRLTVV.